This T cell receptor (beta chain) was recorded in a study of T cell repertoires in aging, cancer and after chemotherapy. A mixed TRB-A/B primer pool amplified rearranged TRB by multiplex touch-down PCR. TCRdb processed the multiplex PCR reads anew with MiXCR; each CDR3 protein has one entry. In the table there are some 4,300 distinct CDR3 sequences, roughly a quarter of which are singletons. Germline V gene sequence: CDR1 DFQATT, CDR2 SNEGSKA (reference sequence). Trimming took 0 bases from V and 8 from J; bases not matched to a gene: 9. The CDR3 runs 15 residues. The template was genomic DNA from peripheral blood, not RNA.

The TCR originated in a human donor with a blood cancer. The rearrangement links TRBV20-1 to TRBJ1-2; 10 nucleotides agree with TRBD1. Sequenced sample: blood. This chain's CDR3 is CSAREDRGTRSGYTF. The CDR3 region has the DNA TGCAGTGCTAGAGAGGACAGGGGGACTCGTTCCGGCTACACCTTC.